Below, 18 T cell receptor beta chains from the same sample are listed, as sequenced in a study of blood T cell repertoires in COVID-19. The data were produced by immunoSEQ multiplex PCR, yet TCRdb's version contains in-frame clones alone and is incomplete. The data contain around 140,000 clones, around 72% of them singletons. Sequenced: peripheral blood. The origin of the receptors is a woman aged 60-75 years with acute or convalescent COVID-19.

The chain links TRBV28 to TRBJ1-2, with 8 bases identical to TRBD1. The CDR3 length is 14 residues. Germline loops: CDR1 MDHEN, CDR2 SYDVKM. The J segment lost 4 bases and the V segment lost 3 bases, leaving 4 bases of the junction unmatched. The CDR3 bases are TGTGCCAGCAGTTTGCCAGGGGGCAGCTATGGCTACACCTTC. It specifies CASSLPGGSYGYTF.

The genes are TRBV6-2 or TRBV6-3 and TRBJ2-7; D perhaps matches TRBD2 (6 bases). V dropped 5 bases and J dropped 4 bases, with 15 bases sitting between them. CDR1 is MNHEY and CDR2 is SVGEGT in the germline V gene. The CDR3 is 14 amino acids. The CDR3 protein is CASSNAGSRYEQYF. DNA for the CDR3: TGTGCCAGCAGTAACGCGGGATCAAGGTACGAGCAGTACTTC.

The chain joins TRBV27 to TRBJ2-1; 9 bases map to TRBD2. This CDR3 is 16 amino acids long. Germline CDR1 is MNHEY and CDR2 is SMNVEV (reference sequence). The J segment lost 7 bases and the V segment lost 5 bases, leaving 12 bases of the junction unmatched. CDR3 nucleotides: TGTGCCAGCAGTCCCTTCAAAGCGGGAGGTTTTAATGAGCAGTTCTTC. This translates into CASSPFKAGGFNEQFF.

This clone showed up just a few times. The V call is TRBV11-2, the J call TRBJ2-1; D perhaps matches TRBD2 (5 bases). Germline V gene data show CDR1 as SGHAT and CDR2 as FQNNGV. The V and J ends lost 3 bases and 9 bases respectively, with 9 bases between them. The CDR3 covers 12 residues. This chain's CDR3 is CASSFSGSEQFF. CDR3 in DNA: TGTGCCAGCAGCTTCTCGGGGAGTGAGCAGTTCTTC.

The V gene is TRBV7-4, the J gene TRBJ1-5; 10 positions match TRBD1. V was pared by 5 bases and J by 1 base, with 17 bases of the junction left unmatched. The CDR3 runs to 20 residues. The V gene's germline CDR1 is SGHVT and CDR2 SQSDAQ. CDR3 nucleotide sequence: TGTGCCAGCAGCCATATACCCATGACAGGGGGCACTGGGAGCAATCAGCCCCAGCATTTT. Protein sequence: CASSHIPMTGGTGSNQPQHF. The entire variable domain, with the rest obtained from reference TRBV7-4 and TRBJ1-5, is as follows: GAGVSQSPRYKVAKRGRDVALRCDSISGHVTLYWYRQTLGQGSEVLTYSQSDAQRDKSGRPSGRFSAERPERSVSTLKIQRTEQGDSAVYLCASSHIPMTGGTGSNQPQHFGDGTRLSIL.

The chain carries TRBV5-1 and TRBJ2-7; 7 bases line up with TRBD2. The CDR3 totals 15 residues. The V gene end was trimmed by 0 bases and the J gene end by 2 bases; junction bases not matched to a gene: 5. Germline V gene lookup returns CDR1 SGHRS and CDR2 YFSETQ. CDR3 residues: CASSLEAGDTYEQYF. DNA of the CDR3: TGCGCCAGCAGCTTGGAGGCGGGAGATACCTACGAGCAGTACTTC.

This chain links TRBV30 with TRBJ1-2, with D possibly being TRBD1 (5 bases). CDR3 length: 15 amino acids. The V end lost 1 base, the J end lost 4 bases, and 16 bases lay between the germline ends. Looked up from germline, CDR1 is GTSNPN and CDR2 is SVGIG (reference sequence). The CDR3 reads CAWSAPPTEIYGYTF. CDR3 DNA: TGTGCCTGGAGTGCCCCCCCGACAGAAATCTATGGCTACACCTTC.

J is TRBJ2-1 and V is TRBV6-5; 10 bases align to TRBD2. CDR3 length: 12 amino acids. The V gene end was trimmed by 4 bases and the J gene end by 9 bases; junction bases not matched to a gene: 0. Germline CDR1 MNHEY, CDR2 SVGAGI. The CDR3 loop is CASSLAGGEQFF. CDR3 nucleotides: TGTGCCAGCAGTTTAGCGGGAGGTGAGCAGTTCTTC.

With regard to this clone: Mismatch with germline at one junction end may stem from a read error. V and J are TRBV6-6 and TRBJ1-4; 8 nucleotides align to TRBD1. This CDR3 is built from 14 residues. Germline CDR1 is MNHNY and CDR2 is SVGAGI (reference sequence). This chain's CDR3 is CASTYRGIGEKLFF. For the CDR3, the DNA is TGTGCCAGCACTTACAGGGGGATAGGCGAAAAACTGTTTTTT.

The J gene is TRBJ2-1, the V gene TRBV3-1 (or the pseudogene TRBV3-2), with 13 bases lining up with TRBD2. The CDR3 consists of 14 residues. Trimming removed 8 bases from V and 7 bases from J; junction bases left unmatched: 5. CDR1 is LGHDT and CDR2 is YNNKEL in the germline V gene (reference sequence). This chain's CDR3 is CASQTSGRWNEQFF. The DNA for the CDR3 is TGTGCCAGCCAGACTAGCGGGAGGTGGAATGAGCAGTTCTTC.

The CDR3 loop reads CASSLSGRAASTDTQYF. The CDR3 DNA reads as TGCGCCAGCAGCTTGAGTGGGAGGGCCGCTAGCACAGATACGCAGTATTTT. The J gene is TRBJ2-3, the V gene TRBV5-1; 7 positions match TRBD2. Germline loops: CDR1 SGHRS, CDR2 YFSETQ. The CDR3 sequence is 17 residues long. V gave up 1 base and J gave up 0 bases; unmatched junction bases: 8.

The J gene is TRBJ2-1, the V gene TRBV7-3; 7 bases agree with TRBD1. In germline, CDR1 is SGHTA, CDR2 FQGTGA. V shed 7 bases and J 9 bases; nucleotides not matched to a gene: 15. This CDR3 spans 15 amino acids. CDR3 in amino acids: CASNSAGGFLGEQFF. The CDR3 nucleotides are TGTGCCAGCAACTCGGCAGGGGGTTTCCTCGGTGAGCAGTTCTTC.

The chain combines TRBV4-1 with TRBJ2-7; D may be TRBD1 (5 bases). The V and J ends lost 0 bases and 3 bases respectively, with 15 bases between them. This CDR3 is 16 amino acids long. Germline V lookup: CDR1 MGHRA, CDR2 YSYEKL. CDR3 region: CASSQDYATQGYEQYF. The CDR3 region has the DNA TGCGCCAGCAGCCAAGATTACGCAACCCAGGGCTACGAGCAGTACTTC.

This clone was seen only a few times. V gene TRBV2 combines with J gene TRBJ1-2; TRBD1 is a possible D gene (6 bases). Trimming stripped 3 bases from V and 4 bases from J, with 12 bases between. Germline V gene sequence: CDR1 SNHLY, CDR2 FYNNEI. The CDR3 is 14 residues long. Written as DNA, the CDR3 is TGTGCCAGCAGTGATTACAGGGAATCCTATGGCTACACCTTC. Residues: CASSDYRESYGYTF.

This chain connects TRBV5-1 to TRBJ1-2, with 7 bases fitting TRBD1. The CDR3 runs 15 residues. Germline lookup yields CDR1 SGHRS and CDR2 YFSETQ. V trimming: 4 bases; J trimming: 10 bases; junction bases outside the gene matches: 16. CDR3 in DNA: TGCGCCAGCAGCATAGGGACAGTCATTCTGGGGGACTACACCTTC. Amino acid sequence: CASSIGTVILGDYTF.

This rearrangement joins TRBV19 to TRBJ1-2, with 10 bases matching TRBD1. V dropped 7 bases and J dropped 7; count of bases not matched to a gene: 6. Germline V gene lookup returns CDR1 LNHDA and CDR2 SQIVND (reference sequence). This CDR3 contains 13 residues. The CDR3 bases are TGTGCCAGTACCATGGACAGGGGGATTGGCTACACCTTC. Translated, it gives CASTMDRGIGYTF.

Of note for this clone: The junction differs from germline at one of its ends, possibly a read error. The V call is TRBV7-8, the J call TRBJ2-1, with TRBD1 matching over 9 bases. This CDR3 spans 14 amino acids. Germline V CDR1 and CDR2: SGHVS, FQNEAQ. The CDR3 region has the DNA TGTGTCAGCACCCGGGACAGGGAATACAATGAGCAGTTCTTC. Amino acid sequence: CVSTRDREYNEQFF.

V usage is TRBV27 and J usage is TRBJ2-2; a weak D match, TRBD2 (5 bases). This CDR3 comprises 15 residues. Trimming removed 8 bases at V and 5 bases at J, with 18 bases between. The V gene's germline CDR1 is MNHEY and CDR2 SMNVEV (reference sequence). This CDR3 reads CASSTIVSGTGELFF. CDR3 nucleotides: TGTGCCAGCTCGACAATAGTATCGGGGACCGGGGAGCTGTTTTTT.